This T cell receptor beta chain originates from a study of blood T cell repertoires in COVID-19. Study-wide background: Samples representing acute and convalescent COVID-19 were sourced from the United States, Italy and Spain.

This table comes from immunoSEQ multiplex PCR, and its TCRdb copy is limited to in-frame clones, with some not included. The sample lists a few hundred thousand clones; approximately 80% were seen once. Trimming cost V 1 base and J 3 bases; bases outside gene matches: 5. Germline values: CDR1 SGDLS, CDR2 YYNGEE. The length of the CDR3 is 16 residues. Sequencing input: peripheral blood. The receptor was derived from a woman between 45 and 60 years old with active or convalescent COVID-19. This rearrangement joins TRBV9 to TRBJ2-1; 9 bases align to TRBD2. The CDR3 spells CASSVPREGGYNEQFF. CDR3 DNA: TGTGCCAGCAGCGTACCGCGGGAGGGTGGCTACAATGAGCAGTTCTTC.